The rows below give T cell receptor beta chains drawn from one sample of a study of PD-1 blockade in classical Hodgkin lymphoma. Using immunoSEQ multiplex PCR, the repertoire was profiled, and TCRdb retains in-frame clones only, with some absent. The repertoire holds roughly 16,000 clones, with 92% as singletons. The specimen was CD4+ T cells from blood. The receptor source for this set is a human donor with classical Hodgkin lymphoma. Each CDR3 is given with its conserved first and last residue. Fields, in order: D gene, clone size, J gene, V gene, CDR3 DNA, CDR3 protein. The D gene is left open where the match is weak. Expanded clones get a size class; other rows say once, few or many, or leave the size out.

D: -; size: -; J: TRBJ2-7; V: TRBV5-1; DNA: TGCGCCAGCAGCTTGCAGGAGGGCTCCTACGAGCAGTACTTC; CDR3: CASSLQEGSYEQYF
D: -; size: -; J: TRBJ1-4; V: TRBV19; DNA: TGTGCCAGTAGTCCCCGGACGCAGACAACTAATGAAAAACTGTTTTTT; CDR3: CASSPRTQTTNEKLFF
D: -; size: -; J: TRBJ1-1; V: TRBV30; DNA: TGTGCCTGGCACAGGGTCGGTACTGAAGCTTTCTTT; CDR3: CAWHRVGTEAFF
D: TRBD2; size: -; J: TRBJ2-7; V: TRBV9; DNA: TGTGCCAGCAGCGTAGTGGCGGGAGAGGGCGAGCAGTACTTC; CDR3: CASSVVAGEGEQYF
D: TRBD2; size: -; J: TRBJ2-1; V: TRBV23-1; DNA: TGCGCCAGCGGCCCGAGGACTAGCGGCCTTACCAACCTTTTCAATGAGCAGTTCTTC; CDR3: CASGPRTSGLTNLFNEQFF
D: -; size: once; J: TRBJ2-2; V: TRBV28; DNA: TGTGCCAGCAGTTATAGGAGGCTTATAGGGAAGAACACCGGGGAGCTGTTTTTT; CDR3: CASSYRRLIGKNTGELFF
D: -; size: -; J: TRBJ2-6; V: TRBV4-1; DNA: TGCGCCAGCAGCCAAGTCGAATGGAGCTCTGGGGCCAACGTCCTGACTTTC; CDR3: CASSQVEWSSGANVLTF
D: TRBD2; size: -; J: TRBJ2-1; V: TRBV10-2; DNA: TGCGCCATCTCTAGGGGACTAGGTAGCCACAATGAGCAGTTCTTC; CDR3: CAISRGLGSHNEQFF
D: -; size: -; J: TRBJ1-2; V: TRBV28; DNA: TGTGCCAGCAGCCACGGACAGAACTATGGCTACACCTTC; CDR3: CASSHGQNYGYTF
D: TRBD1; size: -; J: TRBJ2-6; V: TRBV18; DNA: TGTGCCAGCTCACCACCGACAGGGGGCATCTCTGGGGCCAACGTCCTGACTTTC; CDR3: CASSPPTGGISGANVLTF
D: -; size: -; J: TRBJ2-7; V: TRBV6-1; DNA: TGTGCCAGCAGTGAAGCGCCAGGTGAGGGTTACGAGCAGTACTTC; CDR3: CASSEAPGEGYEQYF
D: -; size: -; J: TRBJ2-7; V: TRBV5-5; DNA: TGTGCCAGCAGCTTGGGACTCTTCTCCTACGAGCAGTACTTC; CDR3: CASSLGLFSYEQYF
D: TRBD2; size: -; J: TRBJ2-7; V: TRBV4-2; DNA: TGTGCCAGCAGCCAAGAGGGGCTAGCGGTTACGAACTCCTACGAGCAGTACTTC; CDR3: CASSQEGLAVTNSYEQYF
D: TRBD1; size: -; J: TRBJ1-1; V: TRBV7-9; DNA: TGTGCCAGCAACGGACAGGCGGGCACTGAAGCTTTCTTT; CDR3: CASNGQAGTEAFF
D: -; size: -; J: TRBJ1-4; V: TRBV2; DNA: TGTGCCAGCAGGCTTAGCGGCCTGGATGAAAAACTGTTTTTT; CDR3: CASRLSGLDEKLFF
D: TRBD1; size: -; J: TRBJ1-3; V: TRBV28; DNA: TGTGCCAGCAGGCTGACAGGGTCCTCCTCTGGAAACACCATATATTTT; CDR3: CASRLTGSSSGNTIYF
D: -; size: -; J: TRBJ2-1; V: TRBV27; DNA: TGTGCCAGCAGCTCCTTTGGCGGATCAGAGCAGTTCTTC; CDR3: CASSSFGGSEQFF
D: TRBD2; size: -; J: TRBJ2-1; V: TRBV7-9; DNA: TGTGCCAGCAGCCTTAGCGGGAGGTCCTTAAATGAGCAGTTCTTC; CDR3: CASSLSGRSLNEQFF
D: -; size: -; J: TRBJ2-2; V: TRBV5-1; DNA: TGCGCCAGCACCCCCGGACGGATTAACACCGGGGAGCTGTTTTTT; CDR3: CASTPGRINTGELFF
D: TRBD2; size: -; J: TRBJ2-5; V: TRBV5-1; DNA: TGCGCCAGCAGCTTAGGCCTAGCGGAGGGAGAGACCCAGTACTTC; CDR3: CASSLGLAEGETQYF
D: TRBD2; size: -; J: TRBJ2-1; V: TRBV29-1; DNA: TGCAGCGGTGGGGCCTTCGTTAGCGGGACTTCTCAGGATGAGCAGTTCTTC; CDR3: CSGGAFVSGTSQDEQFF
D: TRBD1; size: -; J: TRBJ1-3; V: TRBV23-1; DNA: TGCGCCAGAAGAATCCCGGGACAGGATTTGACCAGCTCTGGAAACACCATATATTTT; CDR3: CARRIPGQDLTSSGNTIYF
D: -; size: -; J: TRBJ1-5; V: TRBV30; DNA: TGTGCCTGGAGCCAACCCCGGGGACCCTTCTGGGGTCAGCCCCAGCATTTT; CDR3: CAWSQPRGPFWGQPQHF
D: TRBD1; size: -; J: TRBJ1-1; V: TRBV6-5; DNA: TGTGCCAGCAGTTACGGGACAGGGGACACTGAAGCTTTCTTT; CDR3: CASSYGTGDTEAFF
D: -; size: -; J: TRBJ1-2; V: TRBV19; DNA: TGTGCCAGTAGCCTTCGGGACCGCTTCTATGGCTACACCTTC; CDR3: CASSLRDRFYGYTF
D: -; size: once; J: TRBJ2-7; V: TRBV28; DNA: TGTGCCAGCAGTTTTTCCTACGAGCAGTACTTC; CDR3: CASSFSYEQYF
D: -; size: -; J: TRBJ1-4; V: TRBV7-9; DNA: TGTGCCAGCAGCTTAGGGGTCAAAACGGGGCCAACTAATGAAAAACTGTTTTTT; CDR3: CASSLGVKTGPTNEKLFF
D: -; size: -; J: TRBJ1-1; V: TRBV30; DNA: TGTGCCTGGAGTCCGGGACCCCCGCAAGCTTTCTTT; CDR3: CAWSPGPPQAFF
D: -; size: -; J: TRBJ1-1; V: TRBV18; DNA: TGTGCCAGCTCACCGGTGGGGGGACCTGAAGCTTTCTTT; CDR3: CASSPVGGPEAFF
D: -; size: -; J: TRBJ2-3; V: TRBV25-1; DNA: TGTGCCAGCGGCGCTCGTCTGCGCGGGAGCACAGATACGCAGTATTTT; CDR3: CASGARLRGSTDTQYF
D: -; size: -; J: TRBJ1-2; V: TRBV7-9; DNA: TGTGCCAGCAGCTTGACAGGTGACTACTATGGCTACACCTTC; CDR3: CASSLTGDYYGYTF
D: -; size: -; J: TRBJ1-4; V: TRBV7-2; DNA: TGTGCCAGCAGCCCGGAGGGTCTGGGTTCCGAAAAACTGTTTTTT; CDR3: CASSPEGLGSEKLFF
D: -; size: -; J: TRBJ1-5; V: TRBV28; DNA: TGTGCCAGCAGTTTAATCCTAGGATATAGCAATCAGCCCCAGCATTTT; CDR3: CASSLILGYSNQPQHF
D: -; size: -; J: TRBJ1-2; V: TRBV12-5; DNA: TGTGCTAGTGGCGCCGACCGGGACACCTACACCTTC; CDR3: CASGADRDTYTF
D: -; size: -; J: TRBJ1-2; V: TRBV18; DNA: TGTGCCAGCTCACCATCAGGGGACTATGGCTACACCTTC; CDR3: CASSPSGDYGYTF
D: -; size: -; J: TRBJ1-2; V: TRBV30; DNA: TGTGCCTGGAGTGTCGGTCGTCTCAGGGCTAATGGCTACACCTTC; CDR3: CAWSVGRLRANGYTF
D: TRBD2; size: -; J: TRBJ2-1; V: TRBV10-3; DNA: TGTGCCACCGGGGGGACTAGCGGGAGTATTGAGCAGTTCTTC; CDR3: CATGGTSGSIEQFF
D: -; size: -; J: TRBJ1-2; V: TRBV29-1; DNA: TGCAGCGTTGGGGGTGGTATACGCTATGGCTACACCTTC; CDR3: CSVGGGIRYGYTF
D: -; size: -; J: TRBJ2-4; V: TRBV27; DNA: TGTGCCAGCAGTTTAAGGGAAGGGTCTAGAGACATTCAGTACTTC; CDR3: CASSLREGSRDIQYF
D: -; size: -; J: TRBJ2-6; V: TRBV6-1; DNA: TGTGCCAGCAGTGAGGTCTCTGGGGCCAACGTCCTGACTTTC; CDR3: CASSEVSGANVLTF
D: TRBD2; size: -; J: TRBJ2-1; V: TRBV19; DNA: TGTGCCACCAGCGGGCAGGATCTAGCGGGAGCTGAGCAGTTCTTC; CDR3: CATSGQDLAGAEQFF
D: -; size: once; J: TRBJ2-2; V: TRBV6-5; DNA: TGTGCCAGCAGAAGGGTGGAAGGCGGGGAGCTGTTTTTT; CDR3: CASRRVEGGELFF
D: -; size: -; J: TRBJ2-1; V: TRBV28; DNA: TGTGCCAGCAGTTCCGGGGCAGGGGTGGTCAATGAGCAGTTCTTC; CDR3: CASSSGAGVVNEQFF
D: -; size: -; J: TRBJ1-1; V: TRBV29-1; DNA: TGCAGCGTAGATACGAGGCTGAGGGACACTGAAGCTTTCTTT; CDR3: CSVDTRLRDTEAFF
D: -; size: -; J: TRBJ1-5; V: TRBV6-1; DNA: TGTGCCAGCATTGACAATAGCAATCAGCCCCAGCATTTT; CDR3: CASIDNSNQPQHF
D: -; size: -; J: TRBJ2-3; V: TRBV5-1; DNA: TGCGCCAGCAGCTTCTCTAGCGGCACAGATACGCAGTATTTT; CDR3: CASSFSSGTDTQYF
D: -; size: few; J: TRBJ2-7; V: TRBV27; DNA: TGTGCCAGCGCTCTAACCAGGGGTTTTATCCTTTACGAGCAGTACTTC; CDR3: CASALTRGFILYEQYF
D: -; size: -; J: TRBJ2-3; V: TRBV5-5; DNA: TGTGCCAGCATAGGAGCAGATACGCAGTATTTT; CDR3: CASIGADTQYF
D: -; size: -; J: TRBJ2-7; V: TRBV11-3; DNA: TGTGCCAGCAGCTTCGGCAGGGCCCACGAGCAGTACTTC; CDR3: CASSFGRAHEQYF
D: TRBD2; size: -; J: TRBJ2-3; V: TRBV10-3; DNA: TGTGCCACTTGCGGGAGTAGGGCAGATACGCAGTATTTT; CDR3: CATCGSRADTQYF
D: -; size: once; J: TRBJ2-1; V: TRBV5-1; DNA: TGCGCCAGCAGCTTGGGTTCCGGATGGCCCAATGAGCAGTTCTTC; CDR3: CASSLGSGWPNEQFF
D: -; size: -; J: TRBJ1-1; V: TRBV4-1; DNA: TGCGCCAGCAGCCATGTCGGGACTCTGAACACTGAAGCTTTCTTT; CDR3: CASSHVGTLNTEAFF
D: -; size: -; J: TRBJ2-7; V: TRBV30; DNA: TGTGCCTGGAAGCCGGGACGTAATTTTGGCGAGCAGTACTTC; CDR3: CAWKPGRNFGEQYF
D: -; size: -; J: TRBJ1-1; V: TRBV25-1; DNA: TGTGCCAGCAGTGAATTAGGGGATGAAGCTTTCTTT; CDR3: CASSELGDEAFF